Presented here are 8 T cell receptor beta chains from one specimen sequenced in a study of T cell changes during pregnancy in multiple sclerosis. Sequencing was performed with immunoSEQ multiplex PCR; in TCRdb, only in-frame clones are kept and a portion is missing. This table has approximately 52,000 clones, 92% appearing once. The sequenced sample was CD4+ T cells from peripheral blood mononuclear cells, obtained after pregnancy. These receptor sequences come from a female donor with multiple sclerosis, enrolled in a pregnancy study.

The table lists this clone with a count of one. This CDR3 reads CASSLRDRGRPGELFF. The CDR3, as DNA: TGTGCCAGCAGCTTGAGGGATAGGGGGCGCCCCGGGGAGCTGTTTTTT. The chain recombines TRBV5-4 with TRBJ2-2; 7 nucleotides match TRBD1. The ends lost 1 base at V and 6 bases at J; junction bases unmatched: 9. CDR1 and CDR2 (germline): SGHNT, YYREEE (reference sequence). CDR3 size: 16 residues.

This chain uses TRBV5-6 with TRBJ1-6; D is possibly TRBD1 (5 bases). The CDR3 spans 18 residues. Between the trimmed V and J ends, which lost 2 bases and 0 bases, there was a span of 15 bases. From germline, CDR1 is SGHDT and CDR2 YYEEEE. CDR3 protein: CASSFGRAGSSYNSPLHF. The CDR3 DNA reads TGTGCCAGCAGCTTCGGCAGGGCTGGCAGCTCCTATAATTCACCCCTCCACTTT.

The J gene is TRBJ2-1, the V gene TRBV21-1; the table calls TRBD2, which could not be checked here. TRBV21-1 has pseudogene status. The CDR3 totals 16 residues. The CDR3 spells CARFLFGAGVYNEQFF. The CDR3 DNA reads TGTGCCAGGTTCCTTTTTGGAGCGGGAGTGTACAATGAGCAGTTCTTC.

The V gene is TRBV28, the J gene TRBJ2-7; 7 nucleotides match TRBD1. V was clipped by 9 bases and J by 4 bases; unmatched bases: 12. CDR3 size: 14 residues. The germline gives CDR1 MDHEN, CDR2 SYDVKM. CDR3 sequence (DNA): TGTGCCAGTGTTAACCCAGGGGGAGTGTACGAGCAGTACTTC. It specifies CASVNPGGVYEQYF.

The chain joins TRBV5-1 to TRBJ2-2; D is unresolved. The CDR3 is 15 residues long. Trimming took off 0 bases at V and 7 bases at J, with 13 bases between the two ends. Germline-derived CDR1 and CDR2 are SGHRS and YFSETQ. The CDR3 DNA follows: TGCGCCAGCAGCTTGGCGGTCTCTATTCTCGGGGAGCTGTTTTTT. Protein product: CASSLAVSILGELFF.

The rearrangement joins TRBV11-2 to TRBJ2-2; no reliable D call. Germline CDR1 is SGHAT and CDR2 is FQNNGV. Trimming removed 1 base at V and 8 bases at J, with 14 bases between. This CDR3 region has 15 residues. The CDR3 loop reads CASSLVVTGAGELFF. DNA for the CDR3: TGTGCCAGCAGCTTAGTGGTGACGGGTGCAGGGGAGCTGTTTTTT. The full variable domain, with the rest looked up from reference TRBV11-2 and TRBJ2-2, is EAGVAQSPRYKIIEKRQSVAFWCNPISGHATLYWYQQILGQGPKLLIQFQNNGVVDDSQLPKDRFSAERLKGVDSTLKIQPAKLEDSAVYLCASSLVVTGAGELFFGEGSRLTVL.

The rearrangement joins TRBV11-2 to TRBJ2-7; 7 bases agree with TRBD1. Germline assignment: CDR1 SGHAT and CDR2 FQNNGV. The V gene end was trimmed by 5 bases and the J gene end by 2 bases; junction bases not matched to a gene: 6. The CDR3 totals 14 residues. The CDR3 DNA follows: TGTGCCAGCAGCCTACGGGACAGAACCTACGAGCAGTACTTC. Encoded protein: CASSLRDRTYEQYF.

The J gene is TRBJ2-7, the V gene TRBV27; maybe TRBD1 (5 bases). Trimming took off 4 bases at V and 3 bases at J, with 13 bases between the two ends. In germline, CDR1 is MNHEY, CDR2 SMNVEV (reference sequence). This CDR3 comprises 14 residues. The CDR3, as DNA: TGTGCCAGCAGTTCCAGGGCGAAGGTCTACGAGCAGTACTTC. This translates into CASSSRAKVYEQYF.